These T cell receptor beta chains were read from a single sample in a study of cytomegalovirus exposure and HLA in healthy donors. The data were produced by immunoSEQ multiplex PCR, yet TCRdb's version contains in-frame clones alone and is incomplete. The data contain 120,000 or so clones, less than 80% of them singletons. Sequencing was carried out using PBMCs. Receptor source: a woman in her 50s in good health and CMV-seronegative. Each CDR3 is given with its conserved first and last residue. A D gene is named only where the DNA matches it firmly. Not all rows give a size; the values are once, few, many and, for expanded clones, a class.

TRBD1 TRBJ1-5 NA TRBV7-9 CASSRGPFLGSNQPQHF TGTGCCAGCAGCAGGGGGCCATTCTTAGGGAGCAATCAGCCCCAGCATTTT
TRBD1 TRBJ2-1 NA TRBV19 CASSAWGQIYNEQFF TGTGCCAGTAGTGCCTGGGGACAGATCTACAATGAGCAGTTCTTC
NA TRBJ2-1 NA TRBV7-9 CASSSHSSYNEQFF TGTGCCAGCAGCTCCCATTCCTCCTACAATGAGCAGTTCTTC
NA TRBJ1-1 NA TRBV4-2 CASSQAQGLGEAFF TGTGCCAGCAGCCAAGCGCAGGGGTTGGGTGAAGCTTTCTTT
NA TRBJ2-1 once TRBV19 CASSPVADYNEQFF TGTGCCAGTAGCCCTGTAGCGGACTACAATGAGCAGTTCTTC
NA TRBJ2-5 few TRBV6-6 CASRPGDQETQYF TGTGCCAGCAGGCCCGGGGATCAAGAGACCCAGTACTTC
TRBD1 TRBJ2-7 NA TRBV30 CAWSGTGGPLSYEQYF TGTGCCTGGAGTGGGACAGGTGGGCCCCTTTCCTACGAGCAGTACTTC
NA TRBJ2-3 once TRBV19 CATGETAEGFWLAPDTQYF TGTGCCACAGGGGAGACCGCGGAAGGGTTCTGGTTGGCCCCAGATACGCAGTATTTT
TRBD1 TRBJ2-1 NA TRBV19 CASREIEGARYNEQFF TGTGCCAGTAGGGAGATCGAGGGGGCACGCTACAATGAGCAGTTCTTC
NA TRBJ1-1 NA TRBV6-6 CASNIANTEAFF TGTGCCAGCAACATAGCTAACACTGAAGCTTTCTTT
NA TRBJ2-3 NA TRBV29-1 CSVTAPETATPFTDTQYF TGCAGCGTTACGGCTCCGGAGACGGCAACTCCCTTCACAGATACGCAGTATTTT
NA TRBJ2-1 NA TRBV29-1 CSVVGGQRSYNEQFF TGCAGCGTTGTGGGGGGACAGAGGTCCTACAATGAGCAGTTCTTC
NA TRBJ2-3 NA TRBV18 CASSPSERDTQYF TGTGCCAGCTCACCATCGGAGAGAGATACGCAGTATTTT
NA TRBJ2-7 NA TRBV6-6 CASSYPGTYYEQYF TGTGCCAGCAGTTACCCCGGGACTTACTACGAGCAGTACTTC
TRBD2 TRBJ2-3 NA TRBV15 CATSRGAGLPTDTQYF TGTGCCACCAGCAGAGGGGCGGGACTACCCACAGATACGCAGTATTTT
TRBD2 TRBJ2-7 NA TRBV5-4 CASTKLLGLGSVEQYF TGTGCCAGCACCAAACTGTTGGGACTAGGGTCGGTCGAGCAGTACTTC
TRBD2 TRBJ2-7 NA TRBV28 CASRLAGPYEQYF TGTGCCAGTAGACTAGCGGGACCGTACGAGCAGTACTTC
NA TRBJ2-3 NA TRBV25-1 CASSNPGVSDTQYF TGTGCCAGCAGCAACCCCGGGGTCTCAGATACGCAGTATTTT
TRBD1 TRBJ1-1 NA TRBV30 CAWSSGGRGTGGVTEAFF TGTGCCTGGAGTTCCGGCGGTAGAGGGACAGGGGGTGTCACTGAAGCTTTCTTT
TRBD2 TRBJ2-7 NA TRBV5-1 CASSLSASGTYEQYF TGCGCCAGCAGCTTGTCTGCTAGCGGCACCTACGAGCAGTACTTC
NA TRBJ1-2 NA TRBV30 CAWNYGMLYGYTF TGTGCCTGGAACTACGGGATGTTATATGGCTACACCTTC
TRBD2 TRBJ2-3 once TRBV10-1 CASSALSLEREWTDTQYF TGCGCCAGCAGCGCCTTATCGCTAGAGCGGGAATGGACAGATACGCAGTATTTT
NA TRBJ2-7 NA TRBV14 CASSHSRDNSYEQYF TGTGCCAGCAGCCACTCTAGGGACAACTCCTACGAGCAGTACTTC
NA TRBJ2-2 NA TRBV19 CASSETGARLAITGELFF TGTGCCAGTAGTGAAACAGGCGCCCGGCTAGCGATTACCGGGGAGCTGTTTTTT
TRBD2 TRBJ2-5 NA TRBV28 CASSLGGRGLAGFIRETQYF TGTGCCAGCAGTTTGGGCGGTCGGGGACTAGCGGGATTCATTAGGGAGACCCAGTACTTC
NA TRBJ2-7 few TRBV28 CASRPSDRLTYEQYF TGTGCCAGCAGGCCCTCTGACCGACTCACCTACGAGCAGTACTTC
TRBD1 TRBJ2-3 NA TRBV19 CASSPTTGSTDTQYF TGTGCCAGTAGTCCCACGACAGGGAGCACAGATACGCAGTATTTT
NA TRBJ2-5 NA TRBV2 CASGAGTQYF TGTGCCAGTGGGGCGGGAACCCAGTACTTC
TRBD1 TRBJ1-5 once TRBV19 CASSIAGQGTGSNQPQHF TGTGCCAGTAGTATAGCAGGACAGGGGACTGGGAGCAATCAGCCCCAGCATTTT
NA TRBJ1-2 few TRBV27 CASSLSDSYGYTF TGTGCCAGCAGTTTATCCGACAGCTATGGCTACACCTTC
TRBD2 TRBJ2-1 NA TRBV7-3 CASSSLGAGVSEQFF TGTGCCAGCAGCTCCTTAGGAGCGGGAGTTAGTGAGCAGTTCTTC
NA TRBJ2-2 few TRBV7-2 CASSLLTGELFF TGTGCCAGCAGCTTACTCACCGGGGAGCTGTTTTTT
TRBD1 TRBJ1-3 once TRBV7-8 CASSTRDRDSGNTIYF TGTGCCAGCAGCACCCGGGACAGAGACTCTGGAAACACCATATATTTT
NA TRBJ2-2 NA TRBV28 CASRSSWELFF TGTGCCAGCAGGTCGAGCTGGGAGCTGTTTTTT
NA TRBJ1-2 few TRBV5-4 CASSLAGGYGYTF TGTGCCAGCAGCTTGGCGGGGGGGTATGGCTACACCTTC
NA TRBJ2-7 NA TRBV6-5 CASSPGTYEQYF TGTGCCAGCAGTCCAGGGACCTACGAGCAGTACTTC
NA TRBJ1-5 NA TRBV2 CASSVINRETNQPQHF TGTGCCAGCAGTGTTATAAACAGGGAAACCAATCAGCCCCAGCATTTT
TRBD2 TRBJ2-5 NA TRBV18 CASSPPGRGETQYF TGTGCCAGCTCACCACCCGGGAGGGGAGAGACCCAGTACTTC
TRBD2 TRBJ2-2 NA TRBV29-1 CSVDRGGRSGELFF TGCAGCGTTGATCGGGGGGGGCGTAGCGGGGAGCTGTTTTTT
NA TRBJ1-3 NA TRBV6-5 CASSGRAQNTIYF TGTGCCAGCTCGGGCAGGGCCCAGAACACCATATATTTT
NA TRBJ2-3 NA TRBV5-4 CASSLRVMSPTDTQYF TGTGCCAGCAGCCTCAGGGTAATGTCCCCCACAGATACGCAGTATTTT
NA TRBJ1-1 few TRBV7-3 CASSPSGSTTEAFF TGTGCCAGCAGCCCATCCGGGTCCACAACTGAAGCTTTCTTT